The TCR beta chain described here comes from a study of cytomegalovirus exposure and HLA in healthy donors (dated by TCRdb to about 2017). About the full investigation: An earlier analysis of approximately 640 of the donors reported roughly 270 Gb of sequence data and about 100 million unique TCR beta sequences from about 179 million T cells. Typing coverage varied by locus: roughly 620-640 donors for A, B, C, DRB1 and DQB1; approximately 520 for DQA1; approximately 570 for DPA1; approximately 450 for DPB1. In a later genetic analysis, genome-wide SNP genotypes for about 55% of the roughly 700 donors were used, and that subset was treated as a discovery cohort. Roughly 5 DR-DQ haplotypes were handled as single units for association and clustering, since linkage in the cohort was strong. Donor age, sex, ethnicity and CMV serostatus were compiled alongside the repertoire data. The aim of the study was to test whether cataloging public T cell receptors could identify signatures of past pathogen exposure. The study used immunosequencing to profile the T cell repertoires of approximately 640 subjects and linked those repertoires to cytomegalovirus serostatus. Class I and class II HLA loci were covered by the typing at four-digit resolution. Roughly 300 gigabases of sequencing data and approximately 92 million unique TCR sequences made up an early release that covered approximately 620 HLA-typed donors. All discovery cohort repertoires had been generated using a single sequencing platform. An earlier analysis of 500 to 750 of the donors applied high-throughput TCR beta sequencing to assess whether each TCR beta V gene segment acted as functional or pseudogenic. The genetic ancestry cluster associated with self-reported Caucasian donors included about 84% of the roughly 400 genotyped donors. To predict cytomegalovirus infection status, the study brought together high-throughput TCR immunosequencing, statistical association of individual TCRs with disease status, and machine learning. In addition to the first cohort of several hundred subjects, a separate validation cohort of 100 to 150 different subjects was used. A later analysis re-analyzed previously published TCR beta repertoires from about 600 donors and added high-resolution HLA genotyping to study TCR occurrence patterns. Rather than using new phenotypic data, the later analysis identified candidate immune exposures from TCR beta sequences and from how often those sequences occurred across donors. Among around 400 genotyped donors of the cohort, an average of approximately 200,000 unique TCR beta nucleotide sequences was sequenced per donor, of which about 19% were non-productive.

Comments on this clone: The antigen it recognizes is unknown. No base qualities exist here, and no much larger clone lies one base off it.

Libraries were built with the immunoSEQ multiplex PCR assay. A mixture of 60 forward primers for TCR Vbeta segments and 13 reverse primers for TCR Jbeta segments was used in the multiplex PCR. Amplification of the CDR3 region of rearranged TCR beta genes was performed with a multiplex PCR assay on genomic DNA. On the Illumina HiSeq System, the amplified TCR beta libraries were sequenced as 87-base-pair reads. On the authors' methods: Across the 600 to 700 repertoires, a later analysis counted roughly 84 million unique TCR beta chains, 9.5 million to 12 million of which were shared by at least two donors. To remove PCR and sequencing errors, raw reads were error-corrected and collapsed into unique sequences using a nearest-neighbor algorithm that merged closely related sequences. CDR3 sequences were aligned to IMGT reference sequences to assign V, D and J gene segments. Each retained sequence needed at least a six-nucleotide match to both a V gene segment and a J gene segment. Rearrangements were classified as productive when the CDR3 lacked stop codons and remained in frame with V and J, and all other rearrangements were classified as non-productive. CDR3 was defined by IMGT convention, running from the second conserved V-encoded cysteine to the conserved J-encoded phenylalanine. Sequences without an unambiguous match to a single V gene segment were excluded from the earlier analysis of a few hundred of the donors. In an earlier analysis of 587 of the donors, V segments were called functional above 56.7% productive rearrangements and were called segregating when the between-donor standard deviation exceeded 5%. A statistical classification framework was built to diagnose cytomegalovirus status from the catalog of TCR beta chain sequences. V and J gene assignment, in a later analysis, came from comparing TCR nucleotide sequences with IMGT/GENE-DB human TR gene sequences. A later analysis assigned CDR3 sequences and most-parsimonious VDJ recombination scenarios with the TCRdist pipeline. In a later analysis, each TCR beta chain was defined by its CDR3 amino acid sequence together with its V-gene family, and reads lacking a unique V-gene family were excluded. A later analysis removed 592 highly shared, low-generation-probability nucleotide sequences to deal with suspected cross-contamination and a sequencing artifact. In a later analysis, a clonal expansion index for each public chain was calculated from normalized within-repertoire ranks of inferred template counts. In a later analysis, generation probabilities were computed with a VDJ recombination model fitted to out-of-frame rearrangements, and the resulting probabilities were checked against IGoR. A later analysis scored TCR-TCR, TCR-HLA and TCR-CMV co-occurrence with hypergeometric tests, applying a repertoire-size bias correction to TCR pairs. False discovery rates were estimated in a later analysis by permuting HLA or CMV assignments 20 times. In a later analysis, co-occurring TCRs were grouped using DBSCAN, and TCRdist sequence similarity was added for clustering within HLA-allele-positive subsets. Repertoires with fewer than 30,000 or more than 120,000 public chains were left out of co-occurrence clustering, as were several repertoires with anomalous nucleotide sharing. TCRdb provides this immuneACCESS table in a form limited to in-frame rearrangements. Some clones are lacking; in checked studies, under half of them reflect an unresolved V gene, and why the rest are absent is not known. Clone size and V and J calls were adopted from that table, with D and trimming inferred from the DNA. The sample includes over 100,000 clones, with over 65% observed a single time. The top ten hold 8% to 9% of the sample.

The CDR3 contains 15 residues, cysteine and phenylalanine counted. Only the CDR3 portion is preserved as DNA: 45 bases, with reading frame beginning at the first base. CDR1 and CDR2 were assigned from the germline V gene (reference sequence) as SEHNR and FQNEAQ. Trimming takes 1 base from V and 7 bases from J, and the germline ends sit 11 bases apart. The cohort was made up of 500 to 800 healthy bone marrow donors. At the time of sampling, every cohort member was nominally healthy, though immune exposures that went unrecorded were likely present. The donor tested CMV seropositive, placing the donor among the 250 to 300 seropositive members of the cohort. Every donor gave a peripheral blood sample, and the peripheral blood mononuclear cells from that sample were used for TCR beta sequencing. Genomic DNA was extracted from the blood cell samples with the Qiagen DNeasy Blood Extraction Kit. The investigation overall reported the following: Because some donors lacked HLA typing at each locus, the association tests relied only on the typed subset. Broadly in line with IMGT annotations, most TCR beta V segments showed up in productive rearrangements about 87% or about 30% of the time in an earlier analysis of some 590 of the donors. A later analysis reported that several top co-occurrence clusters appeared linked to parvovirus B19, influenza, CMV and Epstein-Barr virus. In this cohort, only TCR beta chains were sequenced, and detectable features were limited by the absence of alpha or paired-chain data. Some IMGT-functional V segments, including TRBV6-2 and TRBV6-3, could not be distinguished by the 87-base-pair reads and were therefore excluded. In a later analysis, the rate of TCR association differed among HLA loci, with DRB1 alleles having the most associated TCRs and HLA-C alleles having the fewest. The classifier was reported to diagnose cytomegalovirus status with high specificity and sensitivity in both the original cohort and the validation cohort. It was suggested by the authors that the approach could potentially be generalized to other disease states and immunological phenotypes. A cluster of highly shared sequence variants was judged likely to represent a technical artifact of the sequencing pipeline. In a later genetic analysis, a missense DCLRE1C variant was associated with V-gene and J-gene trimming of TCR beta chains, and the association was replicated in an independent cohort. Across donors, most TCR sequences were observed very rarely, whereas some public TCRs were present in many individuals. Some 15 rarely observed V segments, including chromosome 9 orphons, were excluded from the earlier analysis of a few hundred of the donors because counts were too low. Assigning TCR associations to individual alleles was difficult when HLA alleles, especially DR and DQ, strongly co-occurred. For the cohort, immune exposure information was limited to CMV serostatus. In vitro tests confirmed that three of the cytomegalovirus-associated TCR beta chains recognize cytomegalovirus antigens. Linkage disequilibrium might explain the correlated functional status among segregating V segments, but an unknown experimental factor could not be ruled out. Roughly uniform sequencing depth across donors was assumed in presence/absence analyses, although this assumption may not hold. A further reported finding was that TCR beta sequences accurately predicted the HLA-A and HLA-B alleles for most subjects in the first cohort. Compared with the 666-donor mean, donors in an Asian-associated ancestry cluster had fewer N-insertions in productive TCRs, according to a later genetic analysis. Specific HLA alleles were associated with 15,000 to 20,000 TCR beta sequences at a false discovery rate of 0.05 in a later analysis. Compared with equally common non-associated chains, HLA-associated TCR beta chains in a later analysis were more clonally expanded and had lower generation probabilities. The study gave a list of more than 150 TCR beta chains associated with cytomegalovirus. According to a later analysis, most CMV-associated TCR beta chains appeared to be HLA-restricted, and the HLA associations seemed to be driven largely by CMV exposure.

The sample was PBMCs. The chain uses TRBV7-9 and TRBJ1-6, and the D gene may be TRBD1, 6 bases matching. The source is a woman aged 40 to 50 in good health and CMV-seropositive. The DNA is TGTGCCAGCAGCTTAGGGCGGACAGAGAATTCACCCCTCCACTTT. Translation gives CASSLGRTENSPLHF.